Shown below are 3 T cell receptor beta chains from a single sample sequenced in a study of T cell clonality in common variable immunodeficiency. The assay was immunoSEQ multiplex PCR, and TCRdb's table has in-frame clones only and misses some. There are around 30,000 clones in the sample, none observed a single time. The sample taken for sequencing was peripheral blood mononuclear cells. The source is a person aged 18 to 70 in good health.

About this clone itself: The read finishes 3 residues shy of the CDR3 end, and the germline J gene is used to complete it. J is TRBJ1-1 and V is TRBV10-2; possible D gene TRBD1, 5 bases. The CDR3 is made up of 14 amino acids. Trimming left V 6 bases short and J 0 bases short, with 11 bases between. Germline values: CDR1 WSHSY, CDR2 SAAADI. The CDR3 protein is CASSQRQLNTEAFF. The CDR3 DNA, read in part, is TGCGCCAGCAGCCAACGACAGCTGAACACTGAA.

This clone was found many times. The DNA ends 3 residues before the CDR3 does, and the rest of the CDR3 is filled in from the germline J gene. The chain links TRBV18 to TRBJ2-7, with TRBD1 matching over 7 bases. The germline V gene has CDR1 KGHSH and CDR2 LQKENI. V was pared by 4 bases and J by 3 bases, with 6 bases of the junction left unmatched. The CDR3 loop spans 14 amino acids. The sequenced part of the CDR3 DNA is TGTGCCAGCTCACAACCGGGACAGAACTACGAG. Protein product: CASSQPGQNYE. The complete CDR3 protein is CASSQPGQNYEQYF.

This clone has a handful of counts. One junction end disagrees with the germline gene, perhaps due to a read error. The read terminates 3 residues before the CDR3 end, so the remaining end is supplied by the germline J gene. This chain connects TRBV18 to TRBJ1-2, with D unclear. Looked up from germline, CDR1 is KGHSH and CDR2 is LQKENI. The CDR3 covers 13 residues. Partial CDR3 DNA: TGTGCCAGCTCACCGCAGGCAATGTATGAC. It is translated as CASSPQAMYD. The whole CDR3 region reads CASSPQAMYDYTF.